What follows is one T cell receptor (beta chain) and its context. This entry belongs to a study of T-cell reconstitution after alpha-beta-depleted transplantation in children. CDR3 length: 17 amino acids. Trimming cost V 6 bases and J 0 bases, with 18 bases left between them. Germline values: CDR1 SQVTM, CDR2 ANQGSEA. Unique molecular identifiers were incorporated into the prepared TCRbeta library. TCRdb passed the PCR reads through MiXCR, listing each CDR3 protein once. The data hold hundreds of thousands of distinct CDR3 sequences, with approximately 16% observed a single time. The sequencing used PBMCs from the stem cell graft donor, collected from the stem cell graft. The J gene is TRBJ2-6, the V gene TRBV29-1, with D maybe TRBD2 (6 bases). This TCR was sampled from a human donor who donated a stem cell graft to a child with acute myeloid leukemia. The CDR3 nucleotides are TGCAGCGTAGCCGGGACTGCCTCCATCTCTGGGGCCAACGTCCTGACTTTC. Its translation is CSVAGTASISGANVLTF.